The 27 T cell receptor beta chains below all came from one sample that was sequenced in a study of cytomegalovirus exposure and HLA in healthy donors. 60 Vbeta and 13 Jbeta primers were used in PCR. Repertoires were generated with immunoSEQ multiplex PCR, while TCRdb's copy carries only in-frame clones and drops some. Of 210,000 or so clones listed, around 80% are singletons. Sequencing input: PBMCs. All receptors derive from a woman in her sixties or seventies in good health and CMV-seropositive.

This clone was observed a single time. This rearrangement joins TRBV5-1 to TRBJ2-3; 8 bases agree with TRBD1. The CDR3 is made up of 15 amino acids. V shed 3 bases, J shed 3 bases, and the junction held 6 bases outside the gene matches. Germline V gene data show CDR1 as SGHRS and CDR2 as YFSETQ. For the CDR3, the DNA is TGCGCCAGCAGCTCTTGGACAGGGAGTACAGATACGCAGTATTTT. Amino acids: CASSSWTGSTDTQYF.

The gene calls are TRBV6-5 and TRBJ2-1, with 7 bases matching TRBD2. V was pared by 6 bases and J by 1 base, with 3 bases of the junction left unmatched. CDR1 is MNHEY and CDR2 is SVGAGI in the germline V gene. This CDR3 spans 14 amino acids. The CDR3 sequence is CASRMGGSYNEQFF. CDR3 nucleotides: TGTGCCAGCAGGATGGGGGGGTCCTACAATGAGCAGTTCTTC.

This sequence joins TRBV19 and TRBJ2-1; no reliable D call. There are 15 residues in the CDR3. The germline gives CDR1 LNHDA, CDR2 SQIVND (reference sequence). The V end was cut by 0 bases, the J end by 0 bases, with 6 bases between. The CDR3 DNA reads as TGTGCCAGTAGTATAGACAGGCCCTCCTACAATGAGCAGTTCTTC. Its translation: CASSIDRPSYNEQFF.

This chain links TRBV9 with TRBJ1-6, with D unclear. Trimming removed 4 bases from V and 7 bases from J, with 15 bases in between. This CDR3 comprises 15 residues. Germline CDR1 reads SGDLS; CDR2 reads YYNGEE. The CDR3, as DNA: TGTGCCAGCAGCCCCGAACCTACGAACAATTCACCCCTCCACTTT. It yields the protein CASSPEPTNNSPLHF.

This chain joins TRBV7-9 and TRBJ1-1; D uncertain. Germline lookup yields CDR1 SEHNR and CDR2 FQNEAQ (reference sequence). V was clipped by 1 base and J by 10 bases, with 13 bases between them. This CDR3 spans 13 amino acids. The CDR3 protein is CASSLVYPGRAFF. CDR3 sequence (DNA): TGTGCCAGCAGCTTAGTATATCCAGGTCGAGCTTTCTTT.

This clone was observed a few times. The chain joins TRBV5-4 to TRBJ1-1, with D unresolved. The CDR3 runs 14 residues. CDR1 and CDR2 (germline): SGHNT, YYREEE (reference sequence). Trimming cost V 0 bases and J 4 bases, with 10 bases left between them. The CDR3 sequence: CASSLGYPGTEAFF. CDR3 sequence (DNA): TGTGCCAGCAGCTTGGGGTACCCGGGCACTGAAGCTTTCTTT.

V is TRBV19 and J is TRBJ1-3, with 8 nucleotides matching TRBD1. V lost 5 bases, J lost 4 bases, and 4 bases stayed unmatched. Germline loops: CDR1 LNHDA, CDR2 SQIVND (reference sequence). This CDR3 comprises 14 residues. The CDR3 reads CASSPWTGGNTIYF. For the CDR3, the DNA is TGTGCCAGTAGTCCCTGGACAGGGGGAAACACCATATATTTT.

The rearrangement joins TRBV9 to TRBJ1-6; a weak D match, TRBD1 (5 bases). This CDR3 has 17 residues. Germline V gene sequence: CDR1 SGDLS, CDR2 YYNGEE. With 0 bases removed from V and 7 bases from J, the gap between germline ends came to 17 bases. CDR3 DNA: TGTGCCAGCAGCGTAGCGCCGATGGGTCAGGGAAATTCACCCCTCCACTTT. This encodes CASSVAPMGQGNSPLHF.

This clone was recorded once. The V call is TRBV6-1, the J call TRBJ1-1; 7 positions agree with TRBD1. The ends lost 6 bases at V and 4 bases at J; junction bases unmatched: 8. There are 14 residues in the CDR3. The germline V gene encodes CDR1 MNHNS and CDR2 SASEGT. CDR3 protein: CASRWLGQVTEAFF. In DNA form, the CDR3 reads TGTGCCAGCAGATGGCTTGGACAGGTCACTGAAGCTTTCTTT.

The V gene is TRBV2, the J gene TRBJ1-1, with 11 bases identical to TRBD1. Per germline, CDR1 SNHLY and CDR2 FYNNEI. J was trimmed by 4 bases and V by 7 bases; bases with no gene match: 8. This CDR3 contains 15 residues. The CDR3 loop is CASTWTGGAITEAFF. DNA for the CDR3: TGTGCCAGCACCTGGACAGGGGGCGCGATCACTGAAGCTTTCTTT.

This clone was seen a handful of times. The rearrangement links TRBV7-2 to TRBJ1-5; no definite D call. Trimming took off 2 bases at V and 6 bases at J, with 8 bases between the two ends. Germline CDR1 is SGHTA and CDR2 is FQGNSA. The CDR3 runs to 13 residues. CDR3 bases: TGTGCCAGCAGCTTATACAGCGGTCAGCCCCAGCATTTT. Translating gives CASSLYSGQPQHF.

This clone came up once. V gene TRBV25-1 combines with J gene TRBJ2-3; D gene ambiguous. From germline, CDR1 is MGHDK and CDR2 SYGVNS. The CDR3 covers 14 residues. V dropped 3 bases and J dropped 5 bases, with 12 bases sitting between them. The CDR3: CASSEAGSKDTQYF. For the CDR3, the DNA is TGTGCCAGCAGTGAGGCAGGTTCAAAAGATACGCAGTATTTT.

This chain links TRBV7-7 with TRBJ2-1, with 10 bases matching TRBD2. CDR1 is SSHAT, CDR2 FNYEAQ, per germline (reference sequence). The CDR3 contains 16 residues. The junction had 11 bases not matched to a gene; V was cut back by 5 bases and J by 7 bases. The CDR3 is CASSPRAAGGLNEQFF. CDR3 coding DNA: TGTGCCAGCAGCCCCCGGGCAGCGGGAGGGCTAAATGAGCAGTTCTTC.

The chain employs TRBV6-4 and TRBJ1-6; 10 positions match TRBD1. V lost 3 bases, J lost 13 bases, and 6 bases stayed unmatched. Per the germline V gene, CDR1 is MRHNA and CDR2 is SNTAGT. The CDR3 has 14 amino acids. CDR3 bases: TGTGCCAGCAGTGAACAGGACAGGGGGGGCCCCCTCCACTTT. It translates to CASSEQDRGGPLHF.

This clone has a single count. This chain uses TRBV7-2 with TRBJ2-3; D is possibly TRBD2 (5 bases). The ends were cut back, 1 base at V and 8 bases at J, with 10 bases in the middle. The CDR3 extends over 13 amino acids. Germline CDR1 is SGHTA and CDR2 is FQGNSA. The CDR3 loop is CASSLDVRGTQYF. CDR3 in DNA: TGTGCCAGCAGCTTAGACGTCCGGGGTACGCAGTATTTT.

CDR3 DNA sequence: TGTGCCATCACCCCGGGACTAGCGGGCCTCACAGATACGCAGTATTTT. This translates into CAITPGLAGLTDTQYF. The chain links TRBV10-3 to TRBJ2-3, with 12 bases lining up with TRBD2. The germline V gene has CDR1 ENHRY and CDR2 SYGVKD. The CDR3 extends over 16 amino acids. Unmatched junction bases numbered 7, after V lost 7 bases and J lost 2 bases.

This chain links TRBV5-1 with TRBJ1-4, with TRBD1 identical over 8 bases. Germline trimming cut 4 bases from V and 0 bases from J; bases unmatched to any gene: 5. The CDR3 is 16 amino acids. Germline V CDR1 and CDR2: SGHRS, YFSETQ. The CDR3 is CASSQQGGATNEKLFF. In DNA, the CDR3 is TGCGCCAGCAGCCAACAGGGGGGAGCAACTAATGAAAAACTGTTTTTT.

This chain connects TRBV4-2 to TRBJ1-4; 8 bases align to TRBD1. Germline V gives CDR1 LGHNA, CDR2 YNFKEQ. The trim removed 6 bases at V and 0 bases at J, leaving 12 bases unmatched. This CDR3 is 18 amino acids long. CDR3 amino acids: CASSRIQGDSTTNEKLFF. CDR3 coding DNA: TGTGCCAGCAGTCGAATACAGGGGGATAGCACAACTAATGAAAAACTGTTTTTT.

This clone was counted between two and nine times. The rearrangement uses TRBV29-1 and TRBJ2-2; weak D call: TRBD1 (5 bases). V shed 5 bases and J shed 6 bases, with 16 bases lying between them. The germline V gene has CDR1 SQVTM and CDR2 ANQGSEA. This CDR3 contains 14 residues. CDR3 residues: CSVLPGIFSGELFF. The CDR3 DNA reads TGCAGCGTTCTCCCAGGGATCTTCTCCGGGGAGCTGTTTTTT.

The rearrangement uses TRBV6-6 and TRBJ2-1; D is possibly TRBD1 (6 bases). Germline V gives CDR1 MNHNY, CDR2 SVGAGI (reference sequence). The CDR3 loop spans 15 amino acids. The V end was cut by 2 bases, the J end by 7 bases, with 15 bases between. This CDR3 reads CASSYPAGAKNEQFF. CDR3 DNA: TGTGCCAGCAGTTACCCGGCAGGGGCGAAGAATGAGCAGTTCTTC.

This clone was observed a handful of times. This chain joins TRBV5-1 and TRBJ2-6; D is perhaps TRBD1 (6 bases). The germline gives CDR1 SGHRS, CDR2 YFSETQ. CDR3 size: 15 residues. Trimming stripped 4 bases from V and 2 bases from J, with 10 bases between. This CDR3 is CASSLDRPGANVLTF. CDR3 DNA: TGCGCCAGCAGCCTAGACAGGCCTGGGGCCAACGTCCTGACTTTC.

This rearrangement joins TRBV30 to TRBJ2-3; 7 nucleotides match TRBD2. V was clipped by 2 bases and J by 4 bases; unmatched bases: 6. The germline gives CDR1 GTSNPN, CDR2 SVGIG (reference sequence). CDR3 size: 14 residues. This CDR3 is CAWSLMGGSDTQYF. For the CDR3, the DNA is TGTGCCTGGAGTCTGATGGGAGGGTCAGATACGCAGTATTTT.

The chain couples TRBV10-3 to TRBJ2-1; D may be TRBD1 (6 bases). This CDR3 is built from 13 residues. V shed 10 bases and J shed 3 bases, with 13 bases lying between them. Germline-derived CDR1 and CDR2 are ENHRY and SYGVKD. The CDR3 spells CATQDSLYNEQFF. In DNA, the CDR3 is TGTGCCACCCAGGACAGTCTCTACAATGAGCAGTTCTTC.

This clone was counted a few times. The chain recombines TRBV27 with TRBJ1-2; TRBD1 is a possible D gene (6 bases). The CDR3 spans 12 residues. V shed 6 bases and J shed 5 bases, with 10 bases lying between them. Germline CDR1 is MNHEY and CDR2 is SMNVEV (reference sequence). The CDR3 sequence is CASRGQPYGYTF. CDR3 DNA sequence: TGTGCCAGCAGAGGACAGCCTTATGGCTACACCTTC.

The chain employs TRBV18 and TRBJ1-4, with 8 bases lining up with TRBD1. Germline CDR1 is KGHSH and CDR2 is LQKENI. This CDR3 contains 14 residues. The V gene end was trimmed by 6 bases and the J gene end by 7 bases; junction bases not matched to a gene: 7. CDR3 protein: CASSWTGKGEKLFF. The CDR3 DNA sequence: TGTGCCAGCTCGTGGACAGGGAAGGGTGAAAAACTGTTTTTT.

This sequence joins TRBV7-8 and TRBJ1-5; no firm D call. CDR3 length: 13 amino acids. Trimming took off 1 base at V and 4 bases at J, with 5 bases between the two ends. In germline, CDR1 is SGHVS, CDR2 FQNEAQ. The CDR3 here is CASSLGRNQPQHF. In DNA, the CDR3 is TGTGCCAGCAGCTTAGGGAGGAATCAGCCCCAGCATTTT.

V gene TRBV5-1 combines with J gene TRBJ1-4; a possible D gene is TRBD1 (6 bases). The V gene's germline CDR1 is SGHRS and CDR2 YFSETQ. Trimming pared 5 bases from V and 1 base from J, leaving 12 bases between. The CDR3 spans 15 residues. The CDR3 DNA follows: TGCGCCAGCAGTGAGGGGGTCATAACTAATGAAAAACTGTTTTTT. Protein product: CASSEGVITNEKLFF.